This T cell receptor beta chain was obtained from a study of T cells in Graves' hyperthyroidism and ophthalmopathy. For the study at large: Before treatment of any kind, peripheral blood was taken at initial diagnosis. Study findings and constraints: The model's output predicted ophthalmopathy at a median of 6.5 months prior to onset.

This CDR3 is built from 17 residues. Germline-derived CDR1 and CDR2 are LGHDT and YNNKEL (reference sequence). V lost 7 bases, J lost 0 bases, and 12 bases stayed unmatched. Template material for amplifying TCR beta CDR3 regions consisted of RNA transcripts. In the first-round RT-PCR of the TCR CDR3, the HTBI primer set was used. TCRdb recomputed calls from the multiplex PCR reads with MiXCR, one row per CDR3 protein. The sample contains 550,000 to 700,000 distinct CDR3 sequences, roughly 14% of which appear only once. Thyroid ultrasound and orbital computed tomography, with clinical symptoms and serum thyroxine and TRAb, informed diagnoses. This clonotype was counted a few times. The antigen remains undetermined.

The sequence was obtained from a woman aged 40 to 55 with Graves' ophthalmopathy. The specimen sequenced was blood. This rearrangement joins TRBV3-1 to TRBJ1-5, with 7 bases fitting TRBD1. CDR3 DNA: TGTGCCAGCACTTGGGACAGTCACCCTTTTAGCAATCAGCCCCAGCATTTT. The encoded protein is CASTWDSHPFSNQPQHF. The full variable domain, in which reference TRBV3-1 and TRBJ1-5 provide the parts outside the CDR3, is DTAVSQTPKYLVTQMGNDKSIKCEQNLGHDTMYWYKQDSKKFLKIMFSYNNKELIINETVPNRFSPKSPDKAHLNLHINSLELGDSAVYFCASTWDSHPFSNQPQHFGDGTRLSIL.